The source of this TCR beta chain is a study of cytomegalovirus exposure and HLA in healthy donors. In the study overall: A subsequent analysis reported that the 95 to 150 validation repertoires were produced on the same platform that had also been used for the 666 first-cohort repertoires.

Repertoires were generated with immunoSEQ multiplex PCR, while TCRdb's copy carries only in-frame clones and drops some. The sample contains 82,000 or so clones, approximately 93% of which appear only once. The CDR3 extends over 16 amino acids. Per the germline V gene, CDR1 is SEHNR and CDR2 is FQNEAQ (reference sequence). The junction had 7 bases not matched to a gene; V was cut back by 5 bases and J by 4 bases. This clonotype was obtained from a man younger than 30 in good health and CMV-seronegative. The genes are TRBV7-9 and TRBJ2-1, with 11 bases fitting TRBD2. The sequenced sample consisted of PBMCs. CDR3 coding DNA: TGTGCCAGCAGCCCCATAGCGGGGGGGATTTACAATGAGCAGTTCTTC. It yields the protein CASSPIAGGIYNEQFF.